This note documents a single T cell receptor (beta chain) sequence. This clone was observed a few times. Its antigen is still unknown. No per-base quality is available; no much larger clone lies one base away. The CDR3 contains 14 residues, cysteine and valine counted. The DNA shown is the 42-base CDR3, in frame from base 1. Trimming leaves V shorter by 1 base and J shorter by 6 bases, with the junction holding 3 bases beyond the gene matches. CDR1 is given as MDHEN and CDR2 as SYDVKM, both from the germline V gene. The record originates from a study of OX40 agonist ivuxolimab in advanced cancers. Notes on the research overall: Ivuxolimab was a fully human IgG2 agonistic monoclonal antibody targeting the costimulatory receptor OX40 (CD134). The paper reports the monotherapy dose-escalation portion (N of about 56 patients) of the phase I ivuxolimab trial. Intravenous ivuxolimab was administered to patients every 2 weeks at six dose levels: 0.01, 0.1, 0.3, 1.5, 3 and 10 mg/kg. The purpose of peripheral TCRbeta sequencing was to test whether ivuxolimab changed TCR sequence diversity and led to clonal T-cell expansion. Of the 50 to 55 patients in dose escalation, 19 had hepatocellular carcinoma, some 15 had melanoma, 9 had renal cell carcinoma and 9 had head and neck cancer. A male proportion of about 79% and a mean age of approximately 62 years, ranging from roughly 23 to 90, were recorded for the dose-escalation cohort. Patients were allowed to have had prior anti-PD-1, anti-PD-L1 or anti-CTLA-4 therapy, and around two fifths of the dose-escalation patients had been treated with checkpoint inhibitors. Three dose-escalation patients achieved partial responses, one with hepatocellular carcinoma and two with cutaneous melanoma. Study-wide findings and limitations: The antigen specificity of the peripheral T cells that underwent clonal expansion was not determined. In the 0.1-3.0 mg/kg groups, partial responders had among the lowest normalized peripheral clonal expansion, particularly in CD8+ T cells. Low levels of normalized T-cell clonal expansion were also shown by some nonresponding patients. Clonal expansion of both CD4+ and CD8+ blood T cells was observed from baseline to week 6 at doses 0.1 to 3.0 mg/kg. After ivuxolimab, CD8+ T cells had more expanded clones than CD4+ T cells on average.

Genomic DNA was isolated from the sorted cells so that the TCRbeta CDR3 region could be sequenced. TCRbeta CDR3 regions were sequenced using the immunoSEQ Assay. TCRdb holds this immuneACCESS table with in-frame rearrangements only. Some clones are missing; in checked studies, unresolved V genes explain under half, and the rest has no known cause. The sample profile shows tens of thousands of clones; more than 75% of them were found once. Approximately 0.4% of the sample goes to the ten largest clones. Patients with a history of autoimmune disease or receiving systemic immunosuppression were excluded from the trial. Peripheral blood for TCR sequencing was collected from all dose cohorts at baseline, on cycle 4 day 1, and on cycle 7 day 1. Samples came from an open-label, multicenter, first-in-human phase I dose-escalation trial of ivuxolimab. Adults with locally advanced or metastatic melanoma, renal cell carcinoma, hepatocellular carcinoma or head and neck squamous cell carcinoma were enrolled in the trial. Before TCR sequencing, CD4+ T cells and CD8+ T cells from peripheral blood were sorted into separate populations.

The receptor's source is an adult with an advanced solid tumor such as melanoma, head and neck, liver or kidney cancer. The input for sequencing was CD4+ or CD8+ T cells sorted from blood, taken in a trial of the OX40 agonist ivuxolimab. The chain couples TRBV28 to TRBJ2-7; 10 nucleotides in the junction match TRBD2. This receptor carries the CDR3 CASSLSAGGSEQYV. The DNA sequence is TGTGCCAGCAGTTTATCAGCGGGGGGGAGCGAGCAGTACGTC.